A single sample gave rise to the 24 T cell receptor beta chains below, sequenced in a study of blood T cell repertoires in COVID-19. TCRdb keeps only in-frame clones here, not all; method: immunoSEQ multiplex PCR. In the table there are some 150,000 clones, 86% of which are singletons. The specimen was peripheral blood. The receptors come from a woman aged 60-75 years with acute or convalescent COVID-19.

This chain uses TRBV4-2 with TRBJ2-7; perhaps TRBD2 as D (5 bases). The CDR3 contains 17 residues. Per germline, CDR1 LGHNA and CDR2 YNFKEQ. The V end lost 4 bases, the J end lost 0 bases, and 19 bases lay between the germline ends. DNA for the CDR3: TGTGCCAGCAGCCGAGTTCCCGGTTTGGGGAGCTCCTACGAGCAGTACTTC. As protein: CASSRVPGLGSSYEQYF.

The rearrangement joins TRBV5-4 to TRBJ1-2; perhaps TRBD1 as D (5 bases). There are 14 residues in the CDR3. The V gene lost 0 bases and the J gene lost 1 base, with 7 bases spanning the gap. Germline CDR1 SGHNT, CDR2 YYREEE (reference sequence). Written as DNA, the CDR3 is TGTGCCAGCAGCTTGGGGCAGGGTAACTATGGCTACACCTTC. Its translation: CASSLGQGNYGYTF.

The chain joins TRBV7-9 to TRBJ2-7, with 9 bases fitting TRBD1. With V trimmed by 5 bases and J by 7 bases, 6 bases remained unmatched. The CDR3 runs 13 residues. CDR1 is SEHNR and CDR2 is FQNEAQ in the germline V gene (reference sequence). The CDR3 loop reads CASSPTGGYEQYF. In DNA, the CDR3 is TGTGCCAGCAGCCCTACAGGGGGCTATGAGCAGTACTTC.

The gene calls are TRBV9 and TRBJ2-7, with 9 bases lining up with TRBD1. V was clipped by 4 bases and J by 4 bases; unmatched bases: 9. This CDR3 spans 15 amino acids. Looked up from germline, CDR1 is SGDLS and CDR2 is YYNGEE. The CDR3 sequence is CASSSGTGWSYEQYF. CDR3 sequence (DNA): TGTGCCAGCAGCTCAGGGACAGGGTGGTCGTACGAGCAGTACTTC.

At least ten counts were recorded for this clone. The chain couples TRBV10-1 to TRBJ2-2, with D perhaps TRBD1 (5 bases). CDR1 WNHNN and CDR2 SYGVQD come from the germline V gene (reference sequence). This CDR3 is 14 amino acids long. V lost 6 bases, J lost 6 bases, and 14 bases lay in between. CDR3 sequence (DNA): TGCGCCAGCAGCCCCCTCGGCAGGGCCGGGGAGCTGTTTTTT. Translating it yields CASSPLGRAGELFF.

The CDR3 nucleotides read TGTGCCAGCAGCTTGGCACCTACAGGGTTTGGTTCGGAGAACACTGAAGCTTTCTTT. Translated: CASSLAPTGFGSENTEAFF. This chain uses TRBV5-7 with TRBJ1-1, with a weak D call TRBD1 (6 bases). TRBV5-7 is an open reading frame whose function is uncertain. Trimming stripped 0 bases from V and 1 base from J, with 22 bases between. This CDR3 contains 19 residues.

The chain carries TRBV4-2 and TRBJ2-1; the D gene is possibly TRBD2 (6 bases). CDR1 and CDR2 from the germline V gene are LGHNA and YNFKEQ. With 7 bases removed from V and 0 bases from J, the gap between germline ends came to 16 bases. This CDR3 is 16 amino acids long. CDR3 sequence reads: CASTFGDWSSYNEQFF. The DNA for the CDR3 is TGTGCCAGCACCTTCGGGGACTGGAGCTCCTACAATGAGCAGTTCTTC.

The chain is built from TRBV28 and TRBJ1-3; TRBD1 matches at 7 bases. With 4 bases clipped from V and 2 bases from J, the junction kept 2 bases outside the gene matches. Germline CDR1 MDHEN, CDR2 SYDVKM. This CDR3 has 14 amino acids. DNA for the CDR3: TGTGCCAGCAGTTCTACAGGGGCTGGAAACACCATATATTTT. Its translation: CASSSTGAGNTIYF. The full variable domain, completed using reference TRBV28 and TRBJ1-3, is DVKVTQSSRYLVKRTGEKVFLECVQDMDHENMFWYRQDPGLGLRLIYFSYDVKMKEKGDIPEGYSVSREKKERFSLILESASTNQTSMYLCASSSTGAGNTIYFGEGSWLTVV.

The chain recombines TRBV28 with TRBJ1-4; 8 positions agree with TRBD1. Germline loops: CDR1 MDHEN, CDR2 SYDVKM. The CDR3 sequence is 16 residues long. Trimming at V came to 1 base and at J to 7 bases, leaving 8 bases not matched to a gene. CDR3 bases: TGTGCCAGCAGTTTATACTTGCAGGGGGCGGGTGAAAAACTGTTTTTT. Its protein is CASSLYLQGAGEKLFF. Together with reference TRBV28 and TRBJ1-4, the CDR3 gives the full variable domain: DVKVTQSSRYLVKRTGEKVFLECVQDMDHENMFWYRQDPGLGLRLIYFSYDVKMKEKGDIPEGYSVSREKKERFSLILESASTNQTSMYLCASSLYLQGAGEKLFFGSGTQLSVL.

The CDR3 loop is CACNPSKGPEKLFF. The CDR3 nucleotides read TGTGCCTGCAATCCTTCAAAGGGGCCTGAAAAACTGTTTTTT. The chain has TRBV30 and TRBJ1-4; D may be TRBD1 (5 bases). CDR1 and CDR2 (germline): GTSNPN, SVGIG (reference sequence). V was cut by 6 bases and J by 7 bases, with 18 bases left in between. There are 14 residues in the CDR3. The full variable domain, its missing parts supplied by reference TRBV30 and TRBJ1-4, is SQTIHQWPATLVQPVGSPLSLECTVEGTSNPNLYWYRQAAGRGLQLLFYSVGIGQISSEVPQNLSASRPQDRQFILSSKKLLLSDSGFYLCACNPSKGPEKLFFGSGTQLSVL.

This clone was counted a single time. This rearrangement joins TRBV5-1 to TRBJ1-1; D is unclear. The V end was cut by 0 bases, the J end by 7 bases, with 13 bases between. The CDR3 has 14 amino acids. Germline V gives CDR1 SGHRS, CDR2 YFSETQ. The DNA of the CDR3 is TGCGCCAGCAGCTTGGCCGTAACGGTAAATGAAGCTTTCTTT. This translates into CASSLAVTVNEAFF.

V usage is TRBV7-2 and J usage is TRBJ1-1; D is undetermined. V was pared by 5 bases and J by 8 bases, with 9 bases between. This CDR3 is 11 amino acids long. The germline V gene has CDR1 SGHTA and CDR2 FQGNSA. The CDR3 sequence is CASSQVGEAFF. The CDR3, as DNA: TGTGCCAGCAGCCAGGTTGGGGAAGCTTTCTTT.

The rearrangement links TRBV6-2 or TRBV6-3 to TRBJ2-5; D is unresolved. The ends were cut back, 0 bases at V and 0 bases at J, with 5 bases in the middle. The germline V gene encodes CDR1 MNHEY and CDR2 SVGEGT. The CDR3 is 14 residues long. The CDR3 is CASSYSGDQETQYF. The CDR3 region has the DNA TGTGCCAGCAGTTACTCGGGCGACCAAGAGACCCAGTACTTC.

The chain has TRBV6-5 and TRBJ2-7, with 7 bases that match TRBD2. Germline V lookup: CDR1 MNHEY, CDR2 SVGAGI. The V and J ends lost 2 bases and 4 bases, in that order; junction bases with no gene match: 8. The CDR3 totals 15 residues. In DNA form, the CDR3 reads TGTGCCAGCAGTTACGATGGCGGGGGAAATTACGAGCAGTACTTC. Translated, it gives CASSYDGGGNYEQYF.

The chain employs TRBV9 and TRBJ2-3; TRBD2 matches 7 bases. V trimming: 4 bases; J trimming: 2 bases; junction bases outside the gene matches: 10. Per the germline V gene, CDR1 is SGDLS and CDR2 is YYNGEE. The CDR3 length is 16 residues. For the CDR3, the DNA is TGTGCCAGCAGCCCGGGTGGGGGGGATTACACAGATACGCAGTATTTT. Translating gives CASSPGGGDYTDTQYF.

The chain couples TRBV9 to TRBJ2-3; D not resolved. Germline V gives CDR1 SGDLS, CDR2 YYNGEE. V was cut by 0 bases and J by 1 base, with 6 bases left in between. The CDR3 has 14 residues. The CDR3 protein is CASSVVSGTDTQYF. CDR3 nucleotide sequence: TGTGCCAGCAGCGTAGTGTCTGGCACAGATACGCAGTATTTT.

V gene TRBV12-3 or TRBV12-4 combines with J gene TRBJ2-3; D gene unclear. Trimming pared 6 bases from V and 4 bases from J, leaving 11 bases between. CDR3 length: 13 amino acids. For the CDR3, the DNA is TGTGCCAGCAGCCTGTACAGTCCAGATACGCAGTATTTT. Its translation is CASSLYSPDTQYF.

This chain uses TRBV27 with TRBJ1-5; a weak D match, TRBD1 (6 bases). Germline CDR1 MNHEY, CDR2 SMNVEV (reference sequence). This CDR3 comprises 14 residues. V lost 10 bases to trimming and J lost 9 bases, with 22 bases between them. DNA of the CDR3: TGTGCCACCTCTAGGGGGTCCACAGGACGGCCCCAGCATTTT. This sequence encodes CATSRGSTGRPQHF.

This rearrangement joins TRBV18 to TRBJ1-2; 7 bases fit TRBD1. CDR1 is KGHSH and CDR2 is LQKENI in the germline V gene. The length of the CDR3 is 15 residues. The junction had 6 bases not matched to a gene; V was cut back by 3 bases and J by 2 bases. DNA for the CDR3: TGTGCCAGCTCACCTATACAGGGGTCGAACTATGGCTACACCTTC. Encoded protein: CASSPIQGSNYGYTF.

The V and J genes are TRBV7-6 and TRBJ1-1, with D perhaps matching TRBD1 (5 bases). V was cut by 5 bases and J by 6 bases, with 13 bases left in between. There are 13 residues in the CDR3. The germline gives CDR1 SGHVS, CDR2 FNYEAQ. CDR3 region: CASSALGGSEAFF. In DNA form, the CDR3 reads TGTGCCAGCAGCGCTCTCGGGGGGTCTGAAGCTTTCTTT.

V is TRBV11-2 and J is TRBJ2-5, with D possibly matching TRBD2 (6 bases). Germline V lookup: CDR1 SGHAT, CDR2 FQNNGV. This CDR3 is 13 amino acids long. The germline V and J ends were trimmed by 3 bases and 4 bases, with 9 bases remaining between them. As DNA, the CDR3 is TGTGCCAGCAGCTTTGGACTACCAGAGACCCAGTACTTC. This gives the protein CASSFGLPETQYF.

Here the CDR3 DNA reads TGTGCCAGCAGCAACAGAAAGGGGGCAGGGGGGACTGAAGCTTTCTTT. This sequence encodes CASSNRKGAGGTEAFF. The chain combines TRBV7-8 with TRBJ1-1; 7 nucleotides agree with TRBD1. The CDR3 runs 16 residues. V was clipped by 5 bases and J by 5 bases; unmatched bases: 14. The V gene's germline CDR1 is SGHVS and CDR2 FQNEAQ.

This chain connects TRBV7-8 to TRBJ2-3; 9 nucleotides match TRBD2. The V gene's germline CDR1 is SGHVS and CDR2 FQNEAQ. The CDR3 is 17 residues long. V was pared by 5 bases and J by 4 bases, with 13 bases of the junction left unmatched. CDR3 residues: CASSPILGGGAPDTQYF. CDR3 sequence (DNA): TGTGCCAGCAGCCCAATCCTGGGCGGGGGGGCCCCAGATACGCAGTATTTT.

Regarding this clone: Other DNA sequences in the same sample also yield this CDR3. CDR3: CASSLGGRETQYF. CDR3 DNA: TGTGCCAGCAGTTTGGGGGGGCGAGAGACCCAGTACTTC. The rearrangement links TRBV28 to TRBJ2-5, with D maybe TRBD2 (7 bases). V was clipped by 3 bases and J by 4 bases, with 9 bases between them. The CDR3 is 13 amino acids. Germline assignment: CDR1 MDHEN and CDR2 SYDVKM.